This is a list of T cell receptor beta chains from one sample in a study of blood T cell repertoires in COVID-19. The repertoire was sequenced with immunoSEQ multiplex PCR; TCRdb's copy has only in-frame clones and lacks some. The sample shows 400,000 to 450,000 clones, 75% to 90% of them seen only once. The sample consisted of peripheral blood. The receptors originated from a young woman with active or convalescent COVID-19. CDR3s include the opening cysteine and the closing phenylalanine or tryptophan. A D gene is named only where the DNA matches it firmly. Rows may omit the clone size; those that give it use once, few, many or a size class.

J: TRBJ2-7
D: TRBD2
V: TRBV3-1/TRBV3-2
size: .
CDR3: CASSPLLSSGGAVRLHEQYF
DNA: TGTGCCAGCAGCCCGCTTCTGTCTAGCGGGGGGGCCGTCAGGCTACACGAGCAGTACTTC

J: TRBJ2-1
D: TRBD2
V: TRBV5-6
size: .
CDR3: CASSSLPGGGRSEQFF
DNA: TGTGCCAGCAGCTCCCTCCCCGGCGGGGGAAGGAGTGAGCAGTTCTTC

J: TRBJ1-1
D: .
V: TRBV20-1
size: .
CDR3: CSAYRDPEAFF
DNA: TGCAGTGCCTACAGGGACCCTGAAGCTTTCTTT

J: TRBJ2-5
D: TRBD1
V: TRBV11-2
size: .
CDR3: CASSGTTGQGVWETQYF
DNA: TGTGCCAGCAGCGGGACGACTGGACAGGGCGTATGGGAGACCCAGTACTTC

J: TRBJ2-2
D: TRBD2
V: TRBV5-1
size: .
CDR3: CASTALAGGSGELFF
DNA: TGCGCCAGCACCGCCCTAGCGGGAGGGTCCGGGGAGCTGTTTTTT

J: TRBJ1-2
D: .
V: TRBV14
size: .
CDR3: CASSQFNSYGYTF
DNA: TGTGCCAGCAGCCAATTTAATAGCTATGGCTACACCTTC

J: TRBJ2-5
D: .
V: TRBV21-1
size: .
CDR3: CASSKVRETQYF
DNA: TGTGCCAGCAGCAAAGTTCGAGAGACCCAGTACTTC

J: TRBJ2-7
D: TRBD1
V: TRBV29-1
size: .
CDR3: CSVRRDSPYEQYF
DNA: TGCAGCGTACGCCGGGACAGCCCCTACGAGCAGTACTTC

J: TRBJ2-7
D: .
V: TRBV7-9
size: .
CDR3: CASSSNYEQYF
DNA: TGTGCCAGCAGCTCCAACTACGAGCAGTACTTC

J: TRBJ2-2
D: TRBD2
V: TRBV5-1
size: few
CDR3: CASSSITSDGELFF
DNA: TGCGCCAGCAGTTCCATTACTAGCGACGGGGAGCTGTTTTTT

J: TRBJ1-6
D: TRBD1
V: TRBV5-6
size: once
CDR3: CASSLVAYRGGNSPLHF
DNA: TGTGCCAGCAGCTTGGTTGCCTACAGGGGGGGTAATTCACCCCTCCACTTT

J: TRBJ2-2
D: .
V: TRBV24-1
size: .
CDR3: CATSVQTRKTGELFF
DNA: TGTGCCACCAGTGTTCAGACTAGAAAAACCGGGGAGCTGTTTTTT

J: TRBJ1-2
D: .
V: TRBV7-9
size: few
CDR3: CASETGKNYGYTF
DNA: TGTGCCAGCGAAACAGGGAAAAACTATGGCTACACCTTC

J: TRBJ1-5
D: .
V: TRBV4-1
size: .
CDR3: CASSQVQFGQPQHF
DNA: TGCGCCAGCAGCCAAGTCCAATTCGGTCAGCCCCAGCATTTT

J: TRBJ2-1
D: TRBD2
V: TRBV2
size: .
CDR3: CASSERASGTSDEQFF
DNA: TGTGCCAGCAGTGAAAGGGCTAGCGGGACCTCTGATGAGCAGTTCTTC

J: TRBJ2-7
D: TRBD1
V: TRBV29-1
size: few
CDR3: CSVETLGQGVGEQYF
DNA: TGCAGCGTTGAAACTTTGGGACAGGGGGTAGGCGAGCAGTACTTC

J: TRBJ1-1
D: .
V: TRBV6-2/TRBV6-3
size: .
CDR3: CASSLDREAFF
DNA: TGTGCCAGCAGTCTTGACAGGGAAGCTTTCTTT

J: TRBJ1-2
D: TRBD1
V: TRBV19
size: .
CDR3: CASSIDLSAGGKYGYTF
DNA: TGTGCCAGTAGTATAGATCTATCGGCAGGGGGGAAGTATGGCTACACCTTC

J: TRBJ1-4
D: .
V: TRBV2
size: .
CDR3: CATRAHPREKLFF
DNA: TGTGCCACCAGGGCACATCCGAGGGAAAAACTGTTTTTT

J: TRBJ2-7
D: .
V: TRBV18
size: .
CDR3: CASSPIWDKSSYEQYF
DNA: TGTGCCAGCTCACCAATTTGGGACAAGAGCTCCTACGAGCAGTACTTC

J: TRBJ1-2
D: .
V: TRBV10-3
size: .
CDR3: CASVNQQGNYGYTF
DNA: TGTGCCAGCGTCAATCAACAGGGAAACTATGGCTACACCTTC

J: TRBJ1-5
D: .
V: TRBV2
size: .
CDR3: CASSEVVSGYEPQHF
DNA: TGTGCCAGCAGTGAAGTCGTGTCAGGGTATGAGCCCCAGCATTTT

J: TRBJ2-1
D: TRBD2
V: TRBV10-2
size: .
CDR3: CASNPSGVGEQFF
DNA: TGCGCCAGCAACCCTAGCGGGGTAGGGGAGCAGTTCTTC

J: TRBJ2-5
D: .
V: TRBV12-5
size: .
CDR3: CASGLAGVDGETQYF
DNA: TGTGCTAGTGGTTTGGCCGGAGTAGACGGAGAGACCCAGTACTTC

J: TRBJ2-5
D: .
V: TRBV7-2
size: once
CDR3: CASSSLAQETQYF
DNA: TGTGCCAGCAGCTCCTTGGCACAAGAGACCCAGTACTTC

J: TRBJ2-7
D: .
V: TRBV7-8
size: few
CDR3: CASSLVLGPYEQYF
DNA: TGTGCCAGCAGCTTAGTTCTGGGGCCCTACGAGCAGTACTTC

J: TRBJ1-2
D: .
V: TRBV6-4
size: .
CDR3: CASSDSGGPNYGYTF
DNA: TGTGCCAGCAGTGACTCTGGAGGACCTAACTATGGCTACACCTTC

J: TRBJ1-2
D: TRBD1
V: TRBV19
size: .
CDR3: CASSIGDRGLYGYTF
DNA: TGTGCCAGTAGTATAGGGGACAGGGGCCTCTATGGCTACACCTTC

J: TRBJ1-2
D: TRBD1
V: TRBV19
size: .
CDR3: CASIPSWGRGSGYTF
DNA: TGTGCCAGTATCCCCAGTTGGGGCAGGGGGTCTGGCTACACCTTC

J: TRBJ1-2
D: TRBD1
V: TRBV12-3/TRBV12-4
size: .
CDR3: CASRQGLGYGYTF
DNA: TGTGCCAGCAGACAGGGGCTGGGCTATGGCTACACCTTC

J: TRBJ2-2
D: TRBD1
V: TRBV7-9
size: .
CDR3: CASSFSGTALANTGELFF
DNA: TGTGCCAGCAGCTTTTCCGGGACAGCTCTCGCGAACACCGGGGAGCTGTTTTTT

J: TRBJ2-7
D: TRBD2
V: TRBV3-1/TRBV3-2
size: .
CDR3: CASSQFSRGGGYEQYF
DNA: TGTGCCAGCAGCCAATTCTCCCGGGGGGGAGGGTACGAGCAGTACTTC

J: TRBJ1-3
D: .
V: TRBV20-1
size: .
CDR3: CSASQGNTIYF
DNA: TGCAGTGCTAGCCAAGGAAACACCATATATTTT